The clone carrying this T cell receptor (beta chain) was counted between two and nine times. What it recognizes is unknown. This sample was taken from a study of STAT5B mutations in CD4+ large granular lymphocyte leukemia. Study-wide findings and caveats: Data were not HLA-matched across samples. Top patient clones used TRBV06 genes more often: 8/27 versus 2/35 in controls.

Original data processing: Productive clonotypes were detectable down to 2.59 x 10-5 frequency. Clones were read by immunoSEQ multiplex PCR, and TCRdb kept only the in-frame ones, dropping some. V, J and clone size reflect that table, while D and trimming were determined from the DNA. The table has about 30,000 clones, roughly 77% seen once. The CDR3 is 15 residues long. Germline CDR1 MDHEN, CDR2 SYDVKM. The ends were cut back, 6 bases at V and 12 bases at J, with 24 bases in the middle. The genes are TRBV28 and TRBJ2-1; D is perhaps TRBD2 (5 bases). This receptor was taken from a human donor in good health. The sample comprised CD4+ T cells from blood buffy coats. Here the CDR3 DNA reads TGTGCCAGCAGACAACCGGGCGAGGGCAAAGGCGGGCAGTTCTTC. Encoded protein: CASRQPGEGKGGQFF. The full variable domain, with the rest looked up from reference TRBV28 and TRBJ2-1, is DVKVTQSSRYLVKRTGEKVFLECVQDMDHENMFWYRQDPGLGLRLIYFSYDVKMKEKGDIPEGYSVSREKKERFSLILESASTNQTSMYLCASRQPGEGKGGQFFGPGTRLTVL.